This T cell receptor (beta chain) was identified in a study of response to subunit inactivated influenza vaccine. TCRdb redid the calling of the RT-PCR reads with MiXCR, one entry per CDR3 protein. The sample yields almost 250,000 distinct CDR3 sequences, more than 9% seen once. This clonotype was counted at least ten times. Its target is unknown. This CDR3 is 14 amino acids long. Unmatched junction bases numbered 10, after V lost 6 bases and J lost 8 bases. General observations from the study: Authors suggested few new T cells are recruited by each seasonal influenza vaccination.

The chain is built from TRBV12-3 or TRBV12-4 and TRBJ2-1; 7 bases are shared with TRBD2. Sequencing used non-naive T cells sorted from PBMCs, obtained 14 to 15 days before vaccination. This receptor was identified in a man over 45 who received an inactivated influenza vaccine. Here the CDR3 DNA reads TGTGCCAGCAGGCCTAGCGGTATCATGGATGAGCAGTTCTTC. This codes for CASRPSGIMDEQFF.